Listed below are T cell receptor beta chains from one sample, sequenced in a study of blood T cell repertoires in COVID-19. The table came from immunoSEQ multiplex PCR; TCRdb's copy has only in-frame clones and leaves some out. Of 200,000 or so clones detected, roughly nine tenths appear once; the ten largest clones hold roughly 2.2%. Sequencing was performed on peripheral blood. These receptors came from a man in his 70s with active or convalescent COVID-19. CDR3s include the opening cysteine and the closing phenylalanine or tryptophan. A D gene is named only where the DNA matches it firmly. Clone size, where shown, is once, few, many, or a class for clones that have expanded.

clone_size	d_call	v_call	j_call	cdr3_nt	cdr3_aa
few	TRBD1	TRBV19	TRBJ1-2	TGTGCCATCTACAGGGGAGACTATGGCTACACCTTC	CAIYRGDYGYTF
-	-	TRBV7-9	TRBJ2-3	TGTGCCAGCAGCCTCCAGCGGGGCACAGATACGCAGTATTTT	CASSLQRGTDTQYF
-	TRBD1	TRBV10-2	TRBJ1-5	TGCGCCAGCCATCAGGGGGGCAATCAGCCCCAGCATTTT	CASHQGGNQPQHF
-	TRBD2	TRBV10-3	TRBJ2-5	TGTGCCATCAGCGAAAGCCGTTTATTCCAGCGGGAGGGCCGGGGGGAGGAGACCCAGTACTTC	CAISESRLFQREGRGEETQYF
-	-	TRBV19	TRBJ2-2	TGTGCCAGTACCCTTTACTTTAGCGGAGACGCGAACACCGGGGAGCTGTTTTTT	CASTLYFSGDANTGELFF
-	-	TRBV7-2	TRBJ1-4	TGTGCCAGCAGCTACGGGGCTAATGAAAAACTGTTTTTT	CASSYGANEKLFF
-	TRBD1	TRBV6-2/TRBV6-3	TRBJ1-6	TGTGCCAGCAGTTACCTACAGGGGGCTGCCCTCCACTTT	CASSYLQGAALHF
few	TRBD2	TRBV11-2	TRBJ2-5	TGTGCCAGCAGCGGATTTGCGGGGGGGGAGAAAGAGACCCAGTACTTC	CASSGFAGGEKETQYF
-	TRBD1	TRBV11-2	TRBJ2-3	TGTGCCAGCAGCCAGACAGGGCCAGATACGCAGTATTTT	CASSQTGPDTQYF
-	-	TRBV5-3	TRBJ2-7	TGTGCCAGAAGCTTGGGGGCGGGGAGTTCCTCCTACGAGCAGTACTTC	CARSLGAGSSSYEQYF
-	TRBD2	TRBV5-6	TRBJ2-5	TGTGCCAGCAGCTTACTTGGGAGGGGCCAAGAGACCCAGTACTTC	CASSLLGRGQETQYF
-	TRBD2	TRBV15	TRBJ2-2	TGTGCCACCAGCAGGAGCGGGAGGGCTCCCGGGGAGCTGTTTTTT	CATSRSGRAPGELFF
-	-	TRBV7-9	TRBJ1-3	TGTGCCAGCAGCCTTTCCAGGGTTTCTGGAAACACCATATATTTT	CASSLSRVSGNTIYF
-	TRBD2	TRBV11-2	TRBJ2-3	TGTGCCAGCAGCTTAGATCGACTAGCGGGAGAAAGTTGGCCAGATACGCAGTATTTT	CASSLDRLAGESWPDTQYF
-	-	TRBV6-6	TRBJ2-2	TGTGCAGCGGGCCTAGGGGCCGGGGAGCTGTTTTTT	CAAGLGAGELFF
-	TRBD1	TRBV10-2	TRBJ2-2	TGCGCCAGCAGCCCCGGGACAGGGGTCACCGGGGAGCTGTTTTTT	CASSPGTGVTGELFF
-	-	TRBV5-1	TRBJ1-1	TGCGCCAGCCAAATGGGAGGACCCACTGAAGCTTTCTTT	CASQMGGPTEAFF
-	-	TRBV28	TRBJ1-5	TGTGCCAGCAGTTTATCTCTTCAGCCCCAGCATTTT	CASSLSLQPQHF
-	-	TRBV4-3	TRBJ2-5	TGCGCCAGCAGCCAAGATAGGGGAGAGACCCAGTACTTC	CASSQDRGETQYF
-	TRBD1	TRBV6-6	TRBJ1-6	TGTGCCAGCACCCAGGGGGCCCATAATTCACCCCTCCACTTT	CASTQGAHNSPLHF
-	-	TRBV7-9	TRBJ2-3	TGTGCCAGCAGCTTAGGGGGGCTCTACACAGATACGCAGTATTTT	CASSLGGLYTDTQYF
-	TRBD2	TRBV5-1	TRBJ2-2	TGCGCCAGCAGCTATGGACTAGCGGGGGGATCCACCGGGGAGCTGTTTTTT	CASSYGLAGGSTGELFF
-	-	TRBV29-1	TRBJ1-1	TGCAGCGTTGAAGAACCCCCGGGGAGACAAGCTTTCTTT	CSVEEPPGRQAFF
-	-	TRBV28	TRBJ1-6	TGTGCCAGCAGTTTATCGGGAATAAGCCCCGATAATTCACCCCTCCACTTT	CASSLSGISPDNSPLHF
-	TRBD1	TRBV19	TRBJ1-1	TGTGCCAGTGCAGGGGGTAGGGGCACTGAAGCTTTCTTT	CASAGGRGTEAFF
-	-	TRBV7-9	TRBJ2-1	TGTGCCAGCAGCCCAGGGAAGTTGGGGACTGTTGACAATGAGCAGTTCTTC	CASSPGKLGTVDNEQFF
once	-	TRBV10-3	TRBJ1-1	TGTGCCATCAGTGGGACTTCCCAGAGGTCCACTGAAGCTTTCTTT	CAISGTSQRSTEAFF
-	TRBD1	TRBV6-6	TRBJ2-4	TGTGCCAGCGCCTGGGGGTTGACAGGGGCCAAAAACATTCAGTACTTC	CASAWGLTGAKNIQYF
-	-	TRBV6-5	TRBJ1-3	TGTGCCAGCAGTTACTTGGCGGCCGACCGAAACACCATATATTTT	CASSYLAADRNTIYF
-	-	TRBV5-5	TRBJ2-2	TGTGCCAGCAGCCCGAGTCGAGGGCCCCTGGAAACCGGGGAGCTGTTTTTT	CASSPSRGPLETGELFF
-	-	TRBV18	TRBJ2-1	TGTGCCAGCTCACTTACGCCTCGCGATGAGCAGTTCTTC	CASSLTPRDEQFF
-	TRBD1	TRBV15	TRBJ1-6	TGTGCCACCAGCAAGCCGACAGGGACGGTTAATTCACCCCTCCACTTT	CATSKPTGTVNSPLHF
-	TRBD1	TRBV4-1	TRBJ1-5	TGCGCCAGCAGCCAAGCGGACAGGGGCAGCAATCAGCCCCAGCATTTT	CASSQADRGSNQPQHF
-	-	TRBV3-1/TRBV3-2	TRBJ2-4	TGTGCCAGCAGCACGACGCTGGGGCGCGCAGCCAAAAACATTCAGTACTTC	CASSTTLGRAAKNIQYF
-	-	TRBV25-1	TRBJ2-1	TGTGCCAGCACAGGGGAGGGGGTAGATGAGCAGTTCTTC	CASTGEGVDEQFF
-	TRBD1	TRBV10-3	TRBJ2-7	TGTGCCATCAGTACCAGACAGGGCCCCCCGGACGAGCAGTACTTC	CAISTRQGPPDEQYF
-	TRBD1	TRBV4-1	TRBJ2-7	TGCGCCAGCAGCCAAGGGGCGGACAGGGCCACCTACGAGCAGTACTTC	CASSQGADRATYEQYF
-	TRBD1	TRBV5-4	TRBJ1-6	TGTGCCAGCAGCTTGGGTCGGCAGGGGGATAATTCACCCCTCCACTTT	CASSLGRQGDNSPLHF
-	TRBD1	TRBV30	TRBJ1-5	TGTGCCTGCGACAGGGGGAATAATCAGCCCCAGCATTTT	CACDRGNNQPQHF
-	TRBD2	TRBV6-6	TRBJ2-3	TGTGCCAGCAGTCCGCTAGCGGGGGCAGGGGATACGCAGTATTTT	CASSPLAGAGDTQYF
-	TRBD2	TRBV30	TRBJ2-5	TGTGCCTGGAGGGGAGCGGGAGGAGAGACCCAGTACTTC	CAWRGAGGETQYF
once	-	TRBV4-1	TRBJ2-5	TGCGCCAGCACCTGGGGAGAGGAGACCCAGTACTTC	CASTWGEETQYF
few	TRBD1	TRBV5-4	TRBJ1-1	TGTGCCAGCAGCCCGGGACAGGGGAACACTGAAGCTTTCTTT	CASSPGQGNTEAFF
-	TRBD1	TRBV2	TRBJ2-1	TGTGCCAGCAGCGAGACAGGGAACTCCTACAATGAGCAGTTCTTC	CASSETGNSYNEQFF
-	-	TRBV10-3	TRBJ2-7	TGTGCCATCAGGGGCCGACAGGACTACGAGCAGTACTTC	CAIRGRQDYEQYF
-	TRBD1	TRBV5-1	TRBJ2-2	TGCGCCAGCCGGACAGGGGACACCGGGGAGCTGTTTTTT	CASRTGDTGELFF
-	-	TRBV21-1	TRBJ2-5	TGTGCCAGCAGCCCAAGACTAGCGGGGAAAGAGACCCAGTACTTC	CASSPRLAGKETQYF
-	-	TRBV11-2	TRBJ2-7	TGTGCCAGCAGCGAGACAGTCCTTACCTACGAGCAGTACTTC	CASSETVLTYEQYF
-	-	TRBV10-1	TRBJ1-3	TGCGCCAGCAGTCGGGACACCTCTGGAAACACCATATATTTT	CASSRDTSGNTIYF
-	-	TRBV2	TRBJ1-2	TGTGCCAGCAGAGAACAGGAAGCTAACTATGGCTACACCTTC	CASREQEANYGYTF